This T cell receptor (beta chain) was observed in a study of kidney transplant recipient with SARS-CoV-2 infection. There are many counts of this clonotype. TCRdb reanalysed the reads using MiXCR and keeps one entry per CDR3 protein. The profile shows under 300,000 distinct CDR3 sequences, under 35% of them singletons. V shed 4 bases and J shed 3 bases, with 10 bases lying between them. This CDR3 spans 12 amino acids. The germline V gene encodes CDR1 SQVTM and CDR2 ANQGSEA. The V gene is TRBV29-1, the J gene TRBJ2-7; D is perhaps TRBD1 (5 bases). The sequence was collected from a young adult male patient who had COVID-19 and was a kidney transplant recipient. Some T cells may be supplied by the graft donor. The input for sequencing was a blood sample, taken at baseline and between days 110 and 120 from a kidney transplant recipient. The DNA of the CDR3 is TGCAGCGTTGGGGAAAGGGGCTACGAGCAGTACTTC. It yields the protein CSVGERGYEQYF.